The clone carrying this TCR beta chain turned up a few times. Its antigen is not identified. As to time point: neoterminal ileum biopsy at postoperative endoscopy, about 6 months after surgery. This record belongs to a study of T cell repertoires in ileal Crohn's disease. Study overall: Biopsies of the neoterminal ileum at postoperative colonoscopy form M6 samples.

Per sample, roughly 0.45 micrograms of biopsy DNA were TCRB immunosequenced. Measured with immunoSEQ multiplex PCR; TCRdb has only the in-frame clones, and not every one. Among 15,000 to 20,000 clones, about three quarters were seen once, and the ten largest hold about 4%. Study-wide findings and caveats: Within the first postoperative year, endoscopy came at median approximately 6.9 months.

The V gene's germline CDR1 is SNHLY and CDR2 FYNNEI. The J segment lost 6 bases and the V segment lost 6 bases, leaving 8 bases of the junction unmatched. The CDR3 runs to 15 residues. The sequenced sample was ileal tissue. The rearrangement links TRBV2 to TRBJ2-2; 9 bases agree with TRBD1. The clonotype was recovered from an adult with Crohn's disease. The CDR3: CASSTGTGIPGELFF. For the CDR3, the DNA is TGTGCCAGCAGCACCGGGACAGGGATTCCCGGGGAGCTGTTTTTT.